This record covers a single T cell receptor (beta chain). The sample belongs to a study of control samples from healthy donors and cancer patients. Germline V gives CDR1 SGHNT, CDR2 YYREEE (reference sequence). The CDR3 contains 14 residues. The ends lost 2 bases at V and 3 bases at J; junction bases unmatched: 5. The protocol was immunoSEQ multiplex PCR, while the TCRdb copy is restricted to in-frame clones and leaves out a portion. The sample shows about 110,000 clones, roughly four fifths of them seen only once. The sample consisted of blood. The chain is built from TRBV5-4 and TRBJ2-7; 7 bases agree with TRBD1. This sequence originates from a man aged 18 to 30 in good health. CDR3 amino acids: CASSFGTADYEQYV. CDR3 sequence (DNA): TGTGCCAGCAGCTTTGGGACAGCCGACTACGAGCAGTACGTC.